The TCR beta chain described here comes from a study of blood T cell repertoires in COVID-19. Some clones are missing from TCRdb's copy, which holds only in-frame ones; the method was immunoSEQ multiplex PCR. The table records 150,000 or so clones, about 85% of them present only once. CDR3 length: 15 amino acids. Germline values: CDR1 KGHSH, CDR2 LQKENI. Trimming stripped 5 bases from V and 0 bases from J, with 11 bases between. Sequenced input: peripheral blood. This receptor was identified in a woman in her 70s with acute or convalescent COVID-19. This chain uses TRBV18 with TRBJ2-1, with D tentatively TRBD1 (6 bases). DNA for the CDR3: TGTGCCAGCTCAACAGGGACACTCTCCTACAATGAGCAGTTCTTC. This encodes CASSTGTLSYNEQFF.